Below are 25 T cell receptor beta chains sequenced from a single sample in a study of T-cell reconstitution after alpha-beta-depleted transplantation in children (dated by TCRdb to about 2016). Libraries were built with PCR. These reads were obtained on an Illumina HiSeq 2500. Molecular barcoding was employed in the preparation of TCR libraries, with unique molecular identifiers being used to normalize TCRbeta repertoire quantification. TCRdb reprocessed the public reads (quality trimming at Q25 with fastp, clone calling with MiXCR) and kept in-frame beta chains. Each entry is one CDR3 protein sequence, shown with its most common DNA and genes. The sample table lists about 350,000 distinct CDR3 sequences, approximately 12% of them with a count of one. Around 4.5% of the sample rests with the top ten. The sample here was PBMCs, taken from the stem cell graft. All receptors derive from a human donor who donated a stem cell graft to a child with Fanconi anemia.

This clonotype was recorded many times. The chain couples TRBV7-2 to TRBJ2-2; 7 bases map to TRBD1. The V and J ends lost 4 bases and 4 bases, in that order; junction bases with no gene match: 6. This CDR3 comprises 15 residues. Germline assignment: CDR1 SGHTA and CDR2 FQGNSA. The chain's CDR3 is CASSSRDSLTGELFF. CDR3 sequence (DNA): TGTGCCAGCAGCTCCCGGGACAGCCTCACCGGGGAGCTGTTTTTT.

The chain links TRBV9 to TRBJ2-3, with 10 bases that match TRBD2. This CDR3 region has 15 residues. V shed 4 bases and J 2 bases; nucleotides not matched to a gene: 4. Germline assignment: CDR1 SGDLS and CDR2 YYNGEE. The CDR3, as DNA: TGTGCCAGCAGCTTAGCGGGGGGAGTCACAGATACGCAGTATTTT. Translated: CASSLAGGVTDTQYF.

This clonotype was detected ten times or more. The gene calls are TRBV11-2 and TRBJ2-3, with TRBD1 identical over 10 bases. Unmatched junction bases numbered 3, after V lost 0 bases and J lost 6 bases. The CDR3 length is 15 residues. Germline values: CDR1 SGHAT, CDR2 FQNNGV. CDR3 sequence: CASSLEGTGADTQYF. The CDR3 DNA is TGTGCCAGCAGCTTAGAAGGGACAGGGGCGGATACGCAGTATTTT.

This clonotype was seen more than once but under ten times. This chain's CDR3 is CSVEYRSGRHGYGYTF. The DNA of the CDR3 is TGCAGCGTTGAGTATCGGTCAGGGCGACACGGGTATGGCTACACCTTC. The V call is TRBV29-1, the J call TRBJ1-2, with a tentative D call TRBD1 (5 bases). V shed 3 bases and J shed 5 bases, with 22 bases lying between them. This CDR3 is built from 16 residues. Germline assignment: CDR1 SQVTM and CDR2 ANQGSEA. Together with reference TRBV29-1 and TRBJ1-2, the CDR3 gives the full variable domain: SAVISQKPSRDICQRGTSLTIQCQVDSQVTMMFWYRQQPGQSLTLIATANQGSEATYESGFVIDKFPISRPNLTFSTLTVSNMSPEDSSIYLCSVEYRSGRHGYGYTFGSGTRLTVV.

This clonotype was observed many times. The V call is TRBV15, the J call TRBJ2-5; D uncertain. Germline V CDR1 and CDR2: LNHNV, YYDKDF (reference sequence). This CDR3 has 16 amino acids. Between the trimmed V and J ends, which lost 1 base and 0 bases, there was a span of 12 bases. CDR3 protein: CATSRGARGHQETQYF. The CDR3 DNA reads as TGTGCCACCAGCAGAGGGGCCCGCGGCCACCAAGAGACCCAGTACTTC.

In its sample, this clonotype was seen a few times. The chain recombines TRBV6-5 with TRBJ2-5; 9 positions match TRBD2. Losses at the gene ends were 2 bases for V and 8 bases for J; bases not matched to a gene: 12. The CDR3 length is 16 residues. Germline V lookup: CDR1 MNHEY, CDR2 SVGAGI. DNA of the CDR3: TGTGCCAGCAGTTACGGCCGGAGCGGGGGGCCCGCTACCCAGTACTTC. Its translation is CASSYGRSGGPATQYF.

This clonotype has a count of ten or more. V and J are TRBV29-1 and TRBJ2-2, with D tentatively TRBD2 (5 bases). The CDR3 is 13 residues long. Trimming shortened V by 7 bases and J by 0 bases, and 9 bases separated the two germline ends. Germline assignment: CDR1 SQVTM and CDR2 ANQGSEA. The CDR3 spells CSAGLTNTGELFF. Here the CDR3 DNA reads TGCAGCGCCGGACTTACGAACACCGGGGAGCTGTTTTTT.

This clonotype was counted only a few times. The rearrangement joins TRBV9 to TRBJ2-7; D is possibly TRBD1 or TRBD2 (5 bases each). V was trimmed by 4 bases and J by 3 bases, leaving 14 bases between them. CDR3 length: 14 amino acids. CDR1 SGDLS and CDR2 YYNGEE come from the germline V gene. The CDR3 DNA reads TGTGCCAGCAGCCAGGGTGGACTCTTCTACGAGCAGTACTTC. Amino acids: CASSQGGLFYEQYF.

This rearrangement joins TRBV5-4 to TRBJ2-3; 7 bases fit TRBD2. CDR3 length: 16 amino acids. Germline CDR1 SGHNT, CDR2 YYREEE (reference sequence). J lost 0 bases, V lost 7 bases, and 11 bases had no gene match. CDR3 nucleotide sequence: TGTGCCAGCTCCCGGGAGGCGACCTTGAGCACAGATACGCAGTATTTT. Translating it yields CASSREATLSTDTQYF.

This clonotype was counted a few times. CDR3 in amino acids: CASNLGRLLNEQFF. The CDR3 DNA reads as TGTGCCAGCAACCTAGGACGGTTGCTCAATGAGCAGTTCTTC. The J gene is TRBJ2-1, the V gene TRBV6-1; D unresolved. Germline V gene sequence: CDR1 MNHNS, CDR2 SASEGT. This CDR3 comprises 14 residues. The V end was cut by 7 bases, the J end by 6 bases, with 16 bases between.

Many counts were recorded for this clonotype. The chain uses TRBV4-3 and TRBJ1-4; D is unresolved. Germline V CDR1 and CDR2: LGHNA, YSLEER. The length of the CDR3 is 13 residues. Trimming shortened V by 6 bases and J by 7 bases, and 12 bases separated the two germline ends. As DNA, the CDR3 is TGCGCCAGCAGTAAACAGACACTTGAAAAACTGTTTTTT. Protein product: CASSKQTLEKLFF.

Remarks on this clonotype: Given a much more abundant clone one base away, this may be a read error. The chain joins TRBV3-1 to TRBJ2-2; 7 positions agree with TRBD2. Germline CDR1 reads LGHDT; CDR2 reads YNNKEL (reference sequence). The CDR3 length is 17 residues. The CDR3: CTSSQTKTSTIAGELFF. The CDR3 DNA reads TGTACCAGCAGCCAGACTAAGACTAGCACCATCGCCGGGGAGCTGTTTTTT.

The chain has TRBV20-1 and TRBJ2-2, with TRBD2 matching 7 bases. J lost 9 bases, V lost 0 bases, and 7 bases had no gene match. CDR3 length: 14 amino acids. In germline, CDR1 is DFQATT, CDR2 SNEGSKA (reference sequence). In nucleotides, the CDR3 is TGCAGTGCTAGAGATTCCGGGCGGGGGAGGGAGCTGTTTTTT. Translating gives CSARDSGRGRELFF.

As DNA, the CDR3 is TGTGCCAGCAGTGAAGCCGGGGACAGGGTTTACGAGCAGTACTTC. Its translation is CASSEAGDRVYEQYF. This rearrangement joins TRBV6-1 to TRBJ2-7; 9 nucleotides agree with TRBD1. J lost 4 bases, V lost 0 bases, and 4 bases had no gene match. The CDR3 spans 15 residues. Germline V gives CDR1 MNHNS, CDR2 SASEGT.

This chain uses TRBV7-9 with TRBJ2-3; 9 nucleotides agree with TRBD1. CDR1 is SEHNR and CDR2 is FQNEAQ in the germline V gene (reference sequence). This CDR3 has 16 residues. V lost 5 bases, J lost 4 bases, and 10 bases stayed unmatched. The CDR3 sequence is CASSGVPGQGSDTQYF. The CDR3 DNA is TGTGCCAGCAGCGGAGTTCCGGGACAGGGCTCAGATACGCAGTATTTT.

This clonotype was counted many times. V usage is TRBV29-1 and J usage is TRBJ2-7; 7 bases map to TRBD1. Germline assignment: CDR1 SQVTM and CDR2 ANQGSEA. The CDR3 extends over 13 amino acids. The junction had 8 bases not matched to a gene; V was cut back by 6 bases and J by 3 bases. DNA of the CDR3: TGCAGCGTGCGGACAGGAAGCCACTACGAGCAGTACTTC. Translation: CSVRTGSHYEQYF.

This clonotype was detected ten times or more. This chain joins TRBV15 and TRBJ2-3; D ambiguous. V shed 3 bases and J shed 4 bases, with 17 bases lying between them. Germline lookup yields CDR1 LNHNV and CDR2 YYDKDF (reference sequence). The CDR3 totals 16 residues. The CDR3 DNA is TGTGCCACCAGCAGGGATAGGACCCCCGCTTCAGATACGCAGTATTTT. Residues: CATSRDRTPASDTQYF.

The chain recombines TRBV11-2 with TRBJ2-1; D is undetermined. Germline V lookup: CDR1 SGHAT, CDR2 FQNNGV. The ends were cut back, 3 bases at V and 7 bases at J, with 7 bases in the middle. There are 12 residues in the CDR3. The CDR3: CASSFVGNEQFF. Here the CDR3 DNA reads TGTGCCAGCAGCTTTGTTGGGAATGAGCAGTTCTTC. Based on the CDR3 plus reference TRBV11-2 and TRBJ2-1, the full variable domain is EAGVAQSPRYKIIEKRQSVAFWCNPISGHATLYWYQQILGQGPKLLIQFQNNGVVDDSQLPKDRFSAERLKGVDSTLKIQPAKLEDSAVYLCASSFVGNEQFFGPGTRLTVL.

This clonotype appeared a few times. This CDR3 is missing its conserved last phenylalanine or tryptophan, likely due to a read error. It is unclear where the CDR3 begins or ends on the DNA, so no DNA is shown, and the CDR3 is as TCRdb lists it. CDR3 amino acids: CASIKKGRPI. This chain joins TRBV5-1 and TRBJ2-4; the table's TRBD2 call for D was not verified on the DNA. Per the germline V gene, CDR1 is SGHRS and CDR2 is YFSETQ. Termini included, the CDR3 measures 10 amino acids.

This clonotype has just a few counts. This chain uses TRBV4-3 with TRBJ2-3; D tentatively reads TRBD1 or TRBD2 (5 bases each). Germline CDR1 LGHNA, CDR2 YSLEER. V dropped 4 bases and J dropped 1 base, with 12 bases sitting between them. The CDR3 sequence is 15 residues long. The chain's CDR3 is CASSRGVSGTDTQYF. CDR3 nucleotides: TGCGCCAGCAGCCGAGGGGTCAGCGGCACAGATACGCAGTATTTT.

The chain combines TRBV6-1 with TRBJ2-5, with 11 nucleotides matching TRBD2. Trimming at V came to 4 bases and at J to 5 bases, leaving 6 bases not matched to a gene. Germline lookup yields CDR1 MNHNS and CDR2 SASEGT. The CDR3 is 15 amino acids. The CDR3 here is CASSVRLAGLETQYF. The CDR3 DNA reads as TGTGCCAGCAGTGTCAGACTAGCGGGGTTGGAGACCCAGTACTTC.

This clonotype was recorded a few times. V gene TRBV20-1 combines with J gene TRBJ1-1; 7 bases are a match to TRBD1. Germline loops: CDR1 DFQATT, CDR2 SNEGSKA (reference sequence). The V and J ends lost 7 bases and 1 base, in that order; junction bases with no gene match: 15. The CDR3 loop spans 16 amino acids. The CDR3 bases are TGCAGTGTAAGGAGGCCCGGGACAGCACAGAACACTGAAGCTTTCTTT. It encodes CSVRRPGTAQNTEAFF.

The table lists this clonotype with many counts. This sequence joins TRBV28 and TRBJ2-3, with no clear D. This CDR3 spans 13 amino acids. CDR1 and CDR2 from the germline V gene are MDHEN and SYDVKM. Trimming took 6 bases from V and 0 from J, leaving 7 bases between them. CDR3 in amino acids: CASSPGSTDTQYF. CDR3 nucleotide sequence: TGTGCCAGCAGCCCGGGTAGCACAGATACGCAGTATTTT.

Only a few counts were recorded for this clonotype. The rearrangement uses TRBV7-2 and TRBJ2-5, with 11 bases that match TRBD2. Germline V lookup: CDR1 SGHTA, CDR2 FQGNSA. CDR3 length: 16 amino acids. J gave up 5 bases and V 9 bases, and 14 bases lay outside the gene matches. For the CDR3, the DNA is TGTGCCAGTGAAACTAGCGGGGGAACCCGGCGGGAGACCCAGTACTTC. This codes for CASETSGGTRRETQYF.

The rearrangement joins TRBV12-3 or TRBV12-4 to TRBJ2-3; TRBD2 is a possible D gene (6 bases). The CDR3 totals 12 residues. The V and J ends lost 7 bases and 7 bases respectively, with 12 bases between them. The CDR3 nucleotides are TGTGCCAGCACTTCCGGGGGAAATACGCAGTATTTT. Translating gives CASTSGGNTQYF.